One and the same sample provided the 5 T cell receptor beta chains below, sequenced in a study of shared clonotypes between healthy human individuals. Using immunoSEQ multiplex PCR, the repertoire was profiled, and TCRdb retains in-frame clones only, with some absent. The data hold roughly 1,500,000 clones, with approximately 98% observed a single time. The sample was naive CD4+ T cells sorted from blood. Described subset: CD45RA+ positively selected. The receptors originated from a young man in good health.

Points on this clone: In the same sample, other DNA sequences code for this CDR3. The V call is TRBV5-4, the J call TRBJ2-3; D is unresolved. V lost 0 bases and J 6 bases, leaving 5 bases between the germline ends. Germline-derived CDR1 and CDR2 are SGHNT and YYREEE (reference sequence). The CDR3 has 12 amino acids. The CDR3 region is CASSLGADTQYF. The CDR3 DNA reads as TGTGCCAGCAGCTTGGGAGCGGATACGCAGTATTTT. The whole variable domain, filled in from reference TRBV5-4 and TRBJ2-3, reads ETGVTQSPTHLIKTRGQQVTLRCSSQSGHNTVSWYQQALGQGPQFIFQYYREEENGRGNFPPRFSGLQFPNYSSELNVNALELDDSALYLCASSLGADTQYFGPGTRLTVL.

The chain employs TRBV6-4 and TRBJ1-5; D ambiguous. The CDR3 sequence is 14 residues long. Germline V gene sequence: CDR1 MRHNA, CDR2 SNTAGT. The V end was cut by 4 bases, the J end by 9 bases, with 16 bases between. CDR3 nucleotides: TGTGCCAGCAGTGCCGAGCGGGGAGTTCTGCCCCAGCATTTT. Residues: CASSAERGVLPQHF.

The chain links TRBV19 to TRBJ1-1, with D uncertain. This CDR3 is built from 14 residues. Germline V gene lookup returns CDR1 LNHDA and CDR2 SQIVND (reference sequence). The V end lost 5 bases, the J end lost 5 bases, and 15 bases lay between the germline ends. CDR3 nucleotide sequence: TGTGCCAGTAGTGAGGCGGTTACGGGGACTGAAGCTTTCTTT. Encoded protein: CASSEAVTGTEAFF.

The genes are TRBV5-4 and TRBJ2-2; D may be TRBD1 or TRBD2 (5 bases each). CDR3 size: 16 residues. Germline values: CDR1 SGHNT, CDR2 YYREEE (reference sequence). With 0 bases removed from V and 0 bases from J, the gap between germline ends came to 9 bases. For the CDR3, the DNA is TGTGCCAGCAGCTTGGGGGGGTACGCGAACACCGGGGAGCTGTTTTTT. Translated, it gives CASSLGGYANTGELFF.

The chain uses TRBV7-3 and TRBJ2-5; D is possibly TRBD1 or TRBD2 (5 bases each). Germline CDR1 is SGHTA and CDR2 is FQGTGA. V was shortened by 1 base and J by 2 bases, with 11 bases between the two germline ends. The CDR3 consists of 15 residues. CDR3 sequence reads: CASSLRGSIQETQYF. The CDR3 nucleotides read TGTGCCAGCAGCTTAAGGGGGTCTATACAAGAGACCCAGTACTTC.